This T cell receptor beta chain was captured in a study of T cells in Graves' hyperthyroidism and ophthalmopathy. Study overall: Peripheral blood collection took place at initial diagnosis, before any treatment.

Regions amplified from RNA transcripts were the TCR beta CDR3 regions. Researchers ran a first-round RT-PCR on the TCR CDR3 using the HTBI primer set. TCRdb re-called the multiplex PCR reads with MiXCR, one entry per CDR3 protein. Found here are 300,000 to 400,000 distinct CDR3 sequences, approximately 13% of them singletons; the top ten hold over 8.5%. A remark on this clonotype: Its antigen remains unidentified.

Study-level points and caveats: Ophthalmopathy was separated from stable hyperthyroidism by a 13 V-J model.

Germline loops: CDR1 ENHRY, CDR2 SYGVKD. V lost 1 base to trimming and J lost 10 bases, with 8 bases between them. The CDR3 is 12 amino acids. Exclusion criteria comprised uncontrolled infection, other autoimmune disease, pregnancy or lactation. The source of the PBMCs was 9.5 to 10 ml of fresh peripheral blood. The chain couples TRBV10-3 to TRBJ2-1; no reliable D call. Material: blood. The TCR was taken from a woman aged 18-35 years with Graves' hyperthyroidism. DNA for the CDR3: TGTGCCATCAGTGAGTTTACGGAAGAGCAGTTCTTC. It codes for CAISEFTEEQFF.